The clone carrying this T cell receptor beta chain was seen more than once but under ten times. The antigen is undetermined. This entry is derived from a study of blood T cells in healthy people across ages. Germline V CDR1 and CDR2: SGHTA, FQGTGA. Trimming took off 4 bases at V and 8 bases at J, with 15 bases between the two ends. The CDR3 has 14 amino acids. General observations from the study: Per million T cells, the diversity of TCR beta decreased roughly linearly as age advanced. Naive and antigen-experienced cells were not separated, limiting conclusive comparison.

Sample-barcoded 5' priming and a J-beta primer mix drove a second PCR of about 6 to 12 cycles. Each cDNA molecule carried a tag from a template-switch adaptor that contained 12 random nucleotides. The yield of each sample was at least 2.5 million CDR3-containing paired-end reads. TCRdb recomputed calls from the 5' RACE reads with MiXCR, one row per CDR3 protein. The sample yields approximately 800,000 distinct CDR3 sequences, about 53% seen once. The TCR sequence derives from a man aged 80 or over in good health. This rearrangement joins TRBV7-3 to TRBJ2-1, with D hard to call. The specimen was blood. CDR3 amino acids: CASSSSGKTDEQFF. Here the CDR3 DNA reads TGTGCCAGCAGCTCATCGGGTAAAACCGATGAGCAGTTCTTC.